Listed here are 26 T cell receptor beta chains from one sample, sequenced in a study of glioma-infiltrating T cells. Using RNA template, CDR3s of TCR alpha and beta were amplified with iRepertoire arm-PCR. Via MiXCR, TCRdb re-called the multiplex PCR reads, giving one row per CDR3 protein. This table has some 130,000 distinct CDR3 sequences, about 25% appearing once. The specimen was glioma tissue, nonneoplastic brain tissue, or PBMCs (not recorded which). The receptors stem from a human donor with low-grade glioma or glioblastoma, undergoing nonglioma brain surgery, or in good health (not recorded which).

This clonotype was seen a handful of times. The gene calls are TRBV12-3 or TRBV12-4 and TRBJ2-3; D call uncertain. Trimming stripped 4 bases from V and 4 bases from J, with 12 bases between. The CDR3 totals 14 residues. Here the CDR3 DNA reads TGTGCCAGCAGTTCCCCCCCGGCCCCAGATACGCAGTATTTT. Its translation is CASSSPPAPDTQYF.

With regard to this clonotype: Mismatch with germline at one junction end may stem from a read error. The chain employs TRBV28 and TRBJ2-5; D is unresolved. The tail of the sequence fits TRBJ2-1 better, so the J call may be wrong. The CDR3 is 15 residues long. Per germline, CDR1 MDHEN and CDR2 SYDVKM. Here the CDR3 DNA reads TGTGCCGGCAGTTTCGACGTCAGCTCCTACAATGAGCAGTTCTTC. It codes for CAGSFDVSSYNEQFF.

This clonotype was picked up a small number of times. The V gene is TRBV7-2, the J gene TRBJ2-1, with 8 bases lining up with TRBD2. V shed 10 bases and J 7 bases; nucleotides not matched to a gene: 12. The germline gives CDR1 SGHTA, CDR2 FQGNSA. CDR3 length: 14 amino acids. The CDR3 loop is CATIRGGQVNEQFF. CDR3 nucleotides: TGTGCCACTATACGGGGGGGCCAAGTGAATGAGCAGTTCTTC. Combining the CDR3 with reference TRBV7-2 and TRBJ2-1 gives the whole variable domain GAGVSQSPSNKVTEKGKDVELRCDPISGHTALYWYRQSLGQGLEFLIYFQGNSAPDKSGLPSDRFSAERTGGSVSTLTIQRTQQEDSAVYLCATIRGGQVNEQFFGPGTRLTVL.

This clonotype was counted between two and nine times. The chain's CDR3 is CASDKGTNQYV. The CDR3 DNA reads as TGTGCCAGCGATAAGGGGACGAATCAGTACGTC. The rearrangement uses TRBV6-1 and TRBJ2-7; D assignment may be TRBD1 or TRBD2 (5 bases each). V was cut by 8 bases and J by 10 bases, with 15 bases left in between. Germline V gene data show CDR1 as MNHNS and CDR2 as SASEGT. The CDR3 is 11 residues long.

The rearrangement links TRBV7-2 to TRBJ1-2; 10 nucleotides agree with TRBD1. Germline loops: CDR1 SGHTA, CDR2 FQGNSA. This CDR3 has 15 residues. V shed 4 bases and J 4 bases; nucleotides not matched to a gene: 6. The CDR3, as DNA: TGTGCCAGCAGCTCAGACAGGGGGCGCGTCTATGGCTACACCTTC. Its translation: CASSSDRGRVYGYTF.

The sample holds many counts of this clonotype. This chain joins TRBV20-1 and TRBJ1-1; D is unclear. V lost 3 bases to trimming and J lost 1 base, with 15 bases between them. The CDR3 runs to 15 residues. CDR1 is DFQATT, CDR2 SNEGSKA, per germline (reference sequence). The CDR3 nucleotides read TGCAGTGCTAGGGGGATCCAGGCGCGGAACACTGAAGCTTTCTTT. Translating gives CSARGIQARNTEAFF.

The genes are TRBV7-2 and TRBJ2-6; 7 nucleotides align to TRBD1. The V gene's germline CDR1 is SGHTA and CDR2 FQGNSA. V was pared by 5 bases and J by 4 bases, with 5 bases of the junction left unmatched. This CDR3 is 15 amino acids long. The CDR3 DNA follows: TGTGCCAGCAGCCCCGGACAGGCCGGGGCCAACGTCCTGACTTTC. Protein sequence: CASSPGQAGANVLTF.

The CDR3 protein is CASSLRGLGNNQPQHF. In nucleotides, the CDR3 is TGTGCCAGCAGTTTACGGGGTTTGGGAAACAATCAGCCCCAGCATTTT. The V gene is TRBV7-9, the J gene TRBJ1-5; D is unclear. The CDR3 totals 16 residues. Trimming stripped 6 bases from V and 3 bases from J, with 18 bases between. Per germline, CDR1 SEHNR and CDR2 FQNEAQ (reference sequence).

The chain couples TRBV11-2 to TRBJ2-3; 11 bases line up with TRBD2. Trimming cost V 3 bases and J 5 bases; bases outside gene matches: 7. The V gene's germline CDR1 is SGHAT and CDR2 FQNNGV. The CDR3 has 16 amino acids. CDR3 sequence: CASSFLAGGGEDTQYF. CDR3 sequence (DNA): TGTGCCAGCAGCTTCCTAGCGGGGGGAGGTGAAGATACGCAGTATTTT.

The rearrangement uses TRBV5-5 and TRBJ1-2; D not certain. The CDR3 covers 16 residues. Germline V lookup: CDR1 SGHKS, CDR2 YYEKEE (reference sequence). Between the trimmed V and J ends, which lost 2 bases and 2 bases, there was a span of 16 bases. The CDR3 is CASSFLGRKPNYGYTF. The DNA for the CDR3 is TGTGCCAGCAGCTTCCTCGGGAGGAAACCCAACTATGGCTACACCTTC.

This clonotype was counted at least ten times. The CDR3 sequence: CASSVGQGAYNEQFF. The CDR3 nucleotides are TGTGCCAGCAGTGTCGGACAGGGGGCCTACAATGAGCAGTTCTTC. This chain links TRBV6-1 with TRBJ2-1; 10 bases map to TRBD1. The CDR3 sequence is 15 residues long. With 4 bases clipped from V and 2 bases from J, the junction kept 2 bases outside the gene matches. The V gene's germline CDR1 is MNHNS and CDR2 SASEGT.

The J gene is TRBJ2-3, the V gene TRBV19; no clear D gene. The V end lost 7 bases, the J end lost 5 bases, and 19 bases lay between the germline ends. The CDR3 consists of 15 residues. Germline V CDR1 and CDR2: LNHDA, SQIVND (reference sequence). For the CDR3, the DNA is TGTGCCAGTAATGTACTCCACGCCCTTGGAGATACGCAGTATTTT. Its translation is CASNVLHALGDTQYF. The complete variable domain, with remaining parts taken from reference TRBV19 and TRBJ2-3, reads DGGITQSPKYLFRKEGQNVTLSCEQNLNHDAMYWYRQDPGQGLRLIYYSQIVNDFQKGDIAEGYSVSREKKESFPLTVTSAQKNPTAFYLCASNVLHALGDTQYFGPGTRLTVL.

In its sample, this clonotype was seen a few times. The V call is TRBV7-9, the J call TRBJ2-1; D not resolved. CDR1 and CDR2 (germline): SEHNR, FQNEAQ (reference sequence). The CDR3 is made up of 15 amino acids. V lost 2 bases and J 3 bases, leaving 11 bases between the germline ends. The CDR3 spells CASSLLWGNYNEQFF. As DNA, the CDR3 is TGTGCCAGCAGCTTACTTTGGGGAAACTACAATGAGCAGTTCTTC.

The chain recombines TRBV20-1 with TRBJ1-1; no clear D. CDR1 is DFQATT, CDR2 SNEGSKA, per germline (reference sequence). Trimming pared 4 bases from V and 0 bases from J, leaving 12 bases between. The CDR3 runs to 14 residues. The DNA of the CDR3 is TGCAGTGCTACTTACAGACCCATGAACACTGAAGCTTTCTTT. The encoded protein is CSATYRPMNTEAFF.

J is TRBJ2-5 and V is TRBV29-1; D is unresolved. The J call is doubtful: the DNA matches TRBJ2-1 better. The CDR3 length is 13 residues. Germline CDR1 reads SQVTM; CDR2 reads ANQGSEA. CDR3 sequence (DNA): TGCAGCGTTGTCACGCGTACTCCCAATGAGCAGTTCTTC. It yields the protein CSVVTRTPNEQFF.

This clonotype was found many times. The chain employs TRBV28 and TRBJ2-7; possibly TRBD2 for D (5 bases). Germline V gene data show CDR1 as MDHEN and CDR2 as SYDVKM. The germline V and J ends were trimmed by 3 bases and 3 bases, with 9 bases remaining between them. This CDR3 has 13 amino acids. The CDR3 is CASSFDGNYEQYV. The CDR3 DNA reads TGTGCCAGCAGTTTTGACGGGAACTACGAGCAGTACGTC.

J is TRBJ1-6 and V is TRBV28; D ambiguous. The CDR3 consists of 15 residues. CDR1 and CDR2 from the germline V gene are MDHEN and SYDVKM. The V end was cut by 6 bases, the J end by 6 bases, with 15 bases between. DNA for the CDR3: TGTGCCAGCAGAAAAGGGTTCTTCAGTAATTCACCCCTCCACTTT. This translates into CASRKGFFSNSPLHF.

This clonotype has more than one count but fewer than ten. The CDR3 sequence is CASTDRAYTSTDTQYF. In nucleotides, the CDR3 is TGTGCCAGTACCGACCGCGCCTACACTAGCACAGATACGCAGTATTTT. V is TRBV19 and J is TRBJ2-3; no definite D call. This CDR3 has 16 amino acids. Germline V lookup: CDR1 LNHDA, CDR2 SQIVND (reference sequence). V was shortened by 7 bases and J by 0 bases, with 17 bases between the two germline ends.

In the case of this clonotype: A junction boundary mismatches the germline segment, possibly from a read error. The CDR3 reads CVSSEDWNTEAFF. Written as DNA, the CDR3 is TGTGTCAGCAGTGAGGACTGGAACACTGAAGCTTTCTTT. The chain carries TRBV2 and TRBJ1-1; D call uncertain. CDR1 SNHLY and CDR2 FYNNEI come from the germline V gene. The CDR3 covers 13 residues.

In its sample, this clonotype was seen a few times. V and J are TRBV28 and TRBJ1-2; 7 nucleotides agree with TRBD1. The junction had 3 bases not matched to a gene; V was cut back by 2 bases and J by 6 bases. The CDR3 consists of 13 residues. The germline V gene has CDR1 MDHEN and CDR2 SYDVKM. For the CDR3, the DNA is TGTGCCAGCAGTTTAGGTCAGGGGGATGGCTACACCTTC. Its protein is CASSLGQGDGYTF.

V is TRBV30 and J is TRBJ2-1; D gene unclear. Germline CDR1 reads GTSNPN; CDR2 reads SVGIG (reference sequence). There are 12 residues in the CDR3. Trimming removed 1 base at V and 0 bases at J, with 1 base between. The CDR3 DNA follows: TGTGCCTGGAGTGCCTCCTACAATGAGCAGTTCTTC. It encodes CAWSASYNEQFF.

This chain connects TRBV2 to TRBJ1-5, with TRBD1 identical over 7 bases. The germline gives CDR1 SNHLY, CDR2 FYNNEI. The CDR3 extends over 14 amino acids. The V and J ends lost 4 bases and 4 bases, in that order; junction bases with no gene match: 4. CDR3 protein: CASSAGQLNQPQHF. Here the CDR3 DNA reads TGTGCCAGCAGTGCGGGACAGCTAAATCAGCCCCAGCATTTT.

This clonotype was recorded a few times. The rearrangement joins TRBV6-2 or TRBV6-3 to TRBJ2-7; D is perhaps TRBD2 (5 bases). CDR1 and CDR2 (germline): MNHEY, SVGEGT. The CDR3 length is 14 residues. The germline V and J ends were trimmed by 2 bases and 7 bases, with 15 bases remaining between them. The chain's CDR3 is CASSYLLAPGEQYV. The CDR3 bases are TGTGCCAGCAGTTACCTCCTAGCCCCGGGGGAGCAGTACGTC.

In this sample, this clonotype turned up a few times. The rearrangement joins TRBV11-3 to TRBJ2-1; 7 bases agree with TRBD1. J lost 6 bases, V lost 0 bases, and 2 bases had no gene match. Per the germline V gene, CDR1 is SGHNT and CDR2 is YENEEA. The CDR3 totals 14 residues. The CDR3, as DNA: TGTGCCAGCAGCTTAGAGACAGGGAGCAATGAGCAGTTCTTC. Residues: CASSLETGSNEQFF.

This clonotype was counted between two and nine times. The chain links TRBV3-1 to TRBJ2-1, with TRBD2 as a possible D gene (7 bases). The CDR3 contains 15 residues. CDR1 LGHDT and CDR2 YNNKEL come from the germline V gene (reference sequence). V was clipped by 5 bases and J by 8 bases, with 19 bases between them. In DNA, the CDR3 is TGTGCCAGCAGCAACACTGGGGGGGCGTTGGATGAGCAGTTCTTC. Protein product: CASSNTGGALDEQFF.

This clonotype was picked up a small number of times. The chain is built from TRBV6-1 and TRBJ1-2; 7 bases line up with TRBD1. The CDR3 contains 12 residues. From germline, CDR1 is MNHNS and CDR2 SASEGT. J gave up 4 bases and V 7 bases, and 3 bases lay outside the gene matches. CDR3 bases: TGTGCCAGCAACGGGGACAGCTATGGCTACACCTTC. This sequence encodes CASNGDSYGYTF.